These 19 T cell receptor beta chains were all obtained from the same sample, sequenced in a study of OX40 agonist ivuxolimab in advanced cancers. Sequencing used immunoSEQ multiplex PCR; TCRdb keeps in-frame clones, though not all of them. The sample records 45,000 to 65,000 clones, more than 85% being singletons. The sequenced sample was CD4+ or CD8+ T cells sorted from blood, obtained in a trial of the OX40 agonist ivuxolimab. All receptors come from an adult with an advanced solid tumor such as melanoma, head and neck, liver or kidney cancer.

The chain combines TRBV27 with TRBJ2-5; tentative D call: TRBD2 (6 bases). The CDR3 contains 16 residues. The V gene lost 4 bases and the J gene lost 4 bases, with 19 bases spanning the gap. The germline gives CDR1 MNHEY, CDR2 SMNVEV (reference sequence). The CDR3 DNA reads TGTGCCAGCAGTTCGGCCCCGGGACTTTCGACAGAGACCCAGTACTTC. Residues: CASSSAPGLSTETQYF.

The CDR3 DNA reads as TGTGCCAGCAGTTCCTTACGGGAGGCGATTACCTACGAGCAGTACTTC. Its translation is CASSSLREAITYEQYF. The chain is built from TRBV28 and TRBJ2-7, with 7 bases aligning to TRBD2. This CDR3 comprises 16 residues. V dropped 4 bases and J dropped 2; count of bases not matched to a gene: 11. In germline, CDR1 is MDHEN, CDR2 SYDVKM.

In the case of this clone: Other DNA variants within this sample encode the same CDR3. V is TRBV4-3 and J is TRBJ2-4; tentative D call: TRBD1 (5 bases). V lost 4 bases, J lost 1 base, and 11 bases lay in between. Germline V gene sequence: CDR1 LGHNA, CDR2 YSLEER. This CDR3 spans 15 amino acids. Written as DNA, the CDR3 is TGCGCCAGCAGCCTTACAGGAGACGCCAAAAACATTCAGTACTTC. Amino acid sequence: CASSLTGDAKNIQYF.

This chain joins TRBV5-1 and TRBJ1-1; 8 positions agree with TRBD1. Germline V CDR1 and CDR2: SGHRS, YFSETQ. With V trimmed by 4 bases and J by 5 bases, 10 bases remained unmatched. The CDR3 is 15 residues long. The CDR3 nucleotides read TGCGCCAGCAGCAATGGACAGGGAACATCGACTGAAGCTTTCTTT. Translating it yields CASSNGQGTSTEAFF.

The rearrangement links TRBV7-6 to TRBJ2-7; no reliable D call. The germline gives CDR1 SGHVS, CDR2 FNYEAQ. V was trimmed by 2 bases and J by 3 bases, leaving 11 bases between them. The CDR3 has 14 residues. The CDR3: CASSLRESIYEQYF. CDR3 coding DNA: TGTGCCAGCAGCTTACGAGAATCCATCTACGAGCAGTACTTC.

This chain uses TRBV19 with TRBJ1-1, with D possibly matching TRBD1 (5 bases). The CDR3 runs to 14 residues. Germline CDR1 reads LNHDA; CDR2 reads SQIVND (reference sequence). Trimming shortened V by 4 bases and J by 2 bases, and 11 bases separated the two germline ends. The CDR3 loop is CASSTWDSNTEAFF. DNA of the CDR3: TGTGCCAGTAGTACGTGGGACTCCAACACTGAAGCTTTCTTT.

In its sample, this clone was seen once. The chain carries TRBV6-1 and TRBJ2-4, with no clear D. The CDR3 consists of 11 residues. With 2 bases removed from V and 14 bases from J, the gap between germline ends came to 10 bases. Germline V gene lookup returns CDR1 MNHNS and CDR2 SASEGT. The CDR3 DNA is TGTGCCAGCAGTGAAATCGGCTACGAGTACTTC. This sequence encodes CASSEIGYEYF.

The chain links TRBV27 to TRBJ2-7; possibly TRBD1 for D (5 bases). Germline lookup yields CDR1 MNHEY and CDR2 SMNVEV (reference sequence). CDR3 length equals 16 residues. V lost 5 bases and J lost 3, with 20 bases in between. CDR3 coding DNA: TGTGCCAGCAGTGCCGCTCCGGCAGGGCCAGACTACGAGCAGTACTTC. This translates into CASSAAPAGPDYEQYF.

This chain uses TRBV19 with TRBJ2-7, with D unclear. The CDR3 has 14 amino acids. In germline, CDR1 is LNHDA, CDR2 SQIVND (reference sequence). The V and J ends lost 2 bases and 5 bases respectively, with 13 bases between them. Here the CDR3 reads CASSIPSLGNEQYF. The CDR3 DNA sequence: TGTGCCAGTAGTATACCCTCTCTTGGGAACGAGCAGTACTTC.

The rearrangement links TRBV28 to TRBJ2-1; 10 nucleotides match TRBD1. The length of the CDR3 is 15 residues. Trimming cost V 9 bases and J 4 bases; bases outside gene matches: 9. Germline V gene sequence: CDR1 MDHEN, CDR2 SYDVKM. The CDR3 loop is CASVMTGGAYNEQFF. DNA of the CDR3: TGTGCCAGTGTGATGACAGGGGGCGCGTACAATGAGCAGTTCTTC.

The rearrangement joins TRBV25-1 to TRBJ1-2; D is undetermined. V lost 1 base and J lost 2, with 8 bases in between. Germline-derived CDR1 and CDR2 are MGHDK and SYGVNS. CDR3 length equals 14 residues. In DNA, the CDR3 is TGTGCCAGCAGTGAATTGAGAGGGAACTATGGCTACACCTTC. This sequence encodes CASSELRGNYGYTF.

CDR3 region: CASSPVLEPTYEQYF. The CDR3 nucleotides read TGTGCCAGCAGCCCTGTGTTGGAGCCCACCTACGAGCAGTACTTC. The chain couples TRBV9 to TRBJ2-7; no definite D call. The germline CDR1 and CDR2 sequences are SGDLS and YYNGEE. CDR3 size: 15 residues. Trimming removed 4 bases from V and 2 bases from J, with 16 bases in between. Full variable domain (remainder filled in from reference TRBV9 and TRBJ2-7): DSGVTQTPKHLITATGQRVTLRCSPRSGDLSVYWYQQSLDQGLQFLIQYYNGEERAKGNILERFSAQQFPDLHSELNLSSLELGDSALYFCASSPVLEPTYEQYFGPGTRLTVT.

The V gene is TRBV4-3, the J gene TRBJ1-2; tentative D call: TRBD1 (6 bases). Germline V gives CDR1 LGHNA, CDR2 YSLEER. The CDR3 covers 16 residues. Deletions cut 0 bases from V and 8 bases from J, with 19 bases between. The CDR3 here is CASSQEIQGLLRGYTF. DNA for the CDR3: TGCGCCAGCAGCCAAGAAATACAGGGTTTGCTCAGAGGCTACACCTTC.

In nucleotides, the CDR3 is TGTGCCAGCAGTTACTCGATGACAGTGAACACTGAAGCTTTCTTT. This gives the protein CASSYSMTVNTEAFF. This sequence joins TRBV6-5 and TRBJ1-1; D possibly corresponds to TRBD1 (5 bases). The ends were cut back, 0 bases at V and 0 bases at J, with 8 bases in the middle. The CDR3 runs 15 residues. Germline V gives CDR1 MNHEY, CDR2 SVGAGI.

The chain links TRBV19 to TRBJ1-1, with D uncertain. The CDR3 is made up of 16 amino acids. Germline V lookup: CDR1 LNHDA, CDR2 SQIVND (reference sequence). Trimming shortened V by 2 bases and J by 0 bases, and 13 bases separated the two germline ends. The CDR3 DNA is TGTGCCAGTAGTATAAGTACGGACCCAGTGAACACTGAAGCTTTCTTT. Protein: CASSISTDPVNTEAFF.

The chain carries TRBV18 and TRBJ2-2, with D possibly matching TRBD1 (6 bases). Germline CDR1 KGHSH, CDR2 LQKENI. The length of the CDR3 is 20 residues. Trimming pared 6 bases from V and 0 bases from J, leaving 26 bases between. The CDR3 protein is CASSPLNLDHRTANTGELFF. The CDR3 nucleotides are TGTGCCAGCTCTCCGCTGAATTTAGACCATAGGACAGCGAACACCGGGGAGCTGTTTTTT.

The chain has TRBV5-4 and TRBJ2-7; unclear D gene. Germline CDR1 is SGHNT and CDR2 is YYREEE (reference sequence). CDR3 length: 12 amino acids. The germline V and J ends were trimmed by 0 bases and 6 bases, with 7 bases remaining between them. CDR3 sequence: CASSLGGSEQYF. The DNA of the CDR3 is TGTGCCAGCAGCTTGGGGGGATCCGAGCAGTACTTC.

The V gene is TRBV19, the J gene TRBJ2-2; 9 positions agree with TRBD2. With 6 bases clipped from V and 4 bases from J, the junction kept 9 bases outside the gene matches. The CDR3 runs to 16 residues. Germline CDR1 and CDR2: LNHDA and SQIVND (reference sequence). The CDR3 DNA reads as TGTGCCAGTAGCGTTCGGCTAGCGGGATTCACCGGGGAGCTGTTTTTT. Its protein is CASSVRLAGFTGELFF.

The rearrangement uses TRBV5-1 and TRBJ1-1; 8 bases map to TRBD1. The V gene end was trimmed by 2 bases and the J gene end by 11 bases; junction bases not matched to a gene: 11. Germline assignment: CDR1 SGHRS and CDR2 YFSETQ. The CDR3 covers 14 residues. DNA of the CDR3: TGCGCCAGCAGCTTAGCTGGACAGGGCGAGGGTGCTTTCTTT. Translating it yields CASSLAGQGEGAFF. Variable domain in full (rest from reference TRBV5-1 and TRBJ1-1): KAGVTQTPRYLIKTRGQQVTLSCSPISGHRSVSWYQQTPGQGLQFLFEYFSETQRNKGNFPGRFSGRQFSNSRSEMNVSTLELGDSALYLCASSLAGQGEGAFFGQGTRLTVV.